One T cell receptor (beta chain) is described in this entry. Execution of the assay was at deep level. Every subset's genomic DNA went evenly onto several immunoSEQ plates. TCRdb's table, derived via immunoSEQ multiplex PCR, lists solely in-frame clones and lacks some. The sample consists of some 500,000 clones, 70% to 80% of them appearing once. These data originate in a study of shared clonotypes between healthy human individuals. CDR3 size: 13 residues. CDR1 and CDR2 from the germline V gene are SNHLY and FYNNEI. With V trimmed by 11 bases and J by 5 bases, 6 bases remained unmatched. The genes are TRBV2 and TRBJ2-1; 10 bases fit TRBD2. This TCR came from a woman aged 40-49 years in good health. Some clones in this sample may be carry-over from other donors' samples. Sequencing used PBMCs. The chain's CDR3 is CADGLAENNEQFF. In DNA form, the CDR3 reads TGTGCCGACGGACTAGCGGAAAACAATGAGCAGTTCTTC.